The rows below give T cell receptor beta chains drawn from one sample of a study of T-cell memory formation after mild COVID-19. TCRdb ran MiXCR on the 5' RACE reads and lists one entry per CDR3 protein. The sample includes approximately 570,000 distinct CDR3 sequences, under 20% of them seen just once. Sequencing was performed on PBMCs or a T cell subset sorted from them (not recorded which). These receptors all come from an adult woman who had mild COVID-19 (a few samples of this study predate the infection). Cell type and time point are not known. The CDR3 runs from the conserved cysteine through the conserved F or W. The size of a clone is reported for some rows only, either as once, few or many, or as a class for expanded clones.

CDR3aa: CSARTGTGVIYEQYF; j_gene: TRBJ2-7; abundance: .; v_gene: TRBV20-1
CDR3aa: CSARVGTQVGYTF; j_gene: TRBJ1-2; abundance: .; v_gene: TRBV20-1
CDR3aa: CASRDDRVGGYTF; j_gene: TRBJ1-2; abundance: .; v_gene: TRBV6-2/TRBV6-3
CDR3aa: CASTLTTVSGYTF; j_gene: TRBJ1-2; abundance: .; v_gene: TRBV28
CDR3aa: CASRWTSDTDTQYF; j_gene: TRBJ2-3; abundance: .; v_gene: TRBV12-3/TRBV12-4
CDR3aa: CSVEDHRDRGEIGTQYF; j_gene: TRBJ2-3; abundance: .; v_gene: TRBV29-1
CDR3aa: CSVDGTGWNQETQYF; j_gene: TRBJ2-5; abundance: many; v_gene: TRBV29-1
CDR3aa: CATSDLVGVADTEAFF; j_gene: TRBJ1-1; abundance: once; v_gene: TRBV24-1
CDR3aa: CASSWPRERATWGTGELFF; j_gene: TRBJ2-2; abundance: few; v_gene: TRBV6-2/TRBV6-3
CDR3aa: CSARALAGGNTGELFF; j_gene: TRBJ2-2; abundance: .; v_gene: TRBV29-1
CDR3aa: CASSLSATSAQYF; j_gene: TRBJ2-4; abundance: few; v_gene: TRBV27
CDR3aa: CASSLGAGSPSGYTF; j_gene: TRBJ1-2; abundance: few; v_gene: TRBV12-3/TRBV12-4
CDR3aa: CASTWGTGGFGQPQHF; j_gene: TRBJ1-5; abundance: few; v_gene: TRBV12-3/TRBV12-4
CDR3aa: CSAGTGGETQYF; j_gene: TRBJ2-5; abundance: few; v_gene: TRBV29-1
CDR3aa: CSVGRDSRPTEAFF; j_gene: TRBJ1-1; abundance: few; v_gene: TRBV29-1
CDR3aa: CASSLIVEGNEQFF; j_gene: TRBJ2-1; abundance: .; v_gene: TRBV5-1
CDR3aa: CASSLETTGYTF; j_gene: TRBJ1-2; abundance: .; v_gene: TRBV7-9
CDR3aa: CASTRTAAFF; j_gene: TRBJ1-1; abundance: .; v_gene: TRBV12-3/TRBV12-4
CDR3aa: CSARDPHRPGLGNEQYF; j_gene: TRBJ2-7; abundance: .; v_gene: TRBV20-1
CDR3aa: CASSLGQFSGETQYF; j_gene: TRBJ2-5; abundance: few; v_gene: TRBV7-2
CDR3aa: CASSSRGIQETQYF; j_gene: TRBJ2-5; abundance: many; v_gene: TRBV11-2
CDR3aa: CAISEPADRNNSPLHF; j_gene: TRBJ1-6; abundance: few; v_gene: TRBV10-3
CDR3aa: CASSHPPGTGAEAFF; j_gene: TRBJ1-1; abundance: many; v_gene: TRBV11-2
CDR3aa: CAISGTSGSPDTQYF; j_gene: TRBJ2-3; abundance: .; v_gene: TRBV10-3
CDR3aa: CASSQSGAGSYNEQFF; j_gene: TRBJ2-1; abundance: few; v_gene: TRBV3-1
CDR3aa: CASSPDYRGKAFF; j_gene: TRBJ1-1; abundance: .; v_gene: TRBV7-2